What follows is one TCR beta chain and its context. The source of the sample is a study of blood T cell repertoires in COVID-19. TCRdb's copy holds only in-frame clones and misses some; the assay was immunoSEQ multiplex PCR. This sample has some 68,000 clones, with 75% to 90% found just once. The CDR3 sequence is 14 residues long. CDR1 MNHEY and CDR2 SMNVEV come from the germline V gene (reference sequence). V was trimmed by 5 bases and J by 7 bases, leaving 12 bases between them. Sample: peripheral blood. This sequence was found in a man aged 45-65 years with acute or convalescent COVID-19. The chain is built from TRBV27 and TRBJ1-6, with D unresolved. The CDR3 coding sequence is TGTGCCAGCAGTACCGGGATAAAGAATTCACCCCTCCACTTT. It encodes CASSTGIKNSPLHF.